Shown below are 21 T cell receptor beta chains from a single sample sequenced in a study of blood T cell repertoires in COVID-19 (dated by TCRdb to 2018 to 2020). Library construction relied on the immunoSEQ multiplex PCR assay. TCRdb's version of the immuneACCESS table is confined to in-frame rearrangements and falls short of the full clone set. An unresolved V gene accounts for under half of the shortfall where checked; the remainder is of unknown origin. This sample holds about 140,000 clones; around 80% were observed only once. Approximately 6% of the sample goes to the ten largest clones. Sequencing input: PBMCs or T cells enriched from blood (not recorded which). The receptors stem from a woman between 50 and 59 years old who had recovered from COVID-19.

This chain uses TRBV10-3 with TRBJ2-3; D is possibly TRBD1 (5 bases). CDR3 length equals 13 residues. The germline gives CDR1 ENHRY, CDR2 SYGVKD. Trimming left V 2 bases short and J 3 bases short, with 6 bases between. CDR3 DNA sequence: TGTGCCATCAGTGAGGGGGCAACAGATACGCAGTATTTT. Translation gives CAISEGATDTQYF.

The rearrangement uses TRBV4-2 and TRBJ2-7, with TRBD1 matching 8 bases. The V gene's germline CDR1 is LGHNA and CDR2 YNFKEQ. The CDR3 has 15 residues. The V and J ends lost 0 bases and 2 bases, in that order; junction bases with no gene match: 3. In nucleotides, the CDR3 is TGTGCCAGCAGCCAAGAGCGGACAGGGACCTACGAGCAGTACTTC. As protein: CASSQERTGTYEQYF.

The chain couples TRBV7-6 to TRBJ1-6, with D unresolved. This CDR3 has 15 amino acids. The V gene's germline CDR1 is SGHVS and CDR2 FNYEAQ. The germline V and J ends were trimmed by 1 base and 5 bases, with 9 bases remaining between them. This CDR3 is CASSLVEGDNSPLHF. The DNA for the CDR3 is TGTGCCAGCAGCTTAGTCGAGGGCGATAATTCACCCCTCCACTTT.

On this clone itself: One end of the junction fails to match germline, which may point to a read error. The V and J genes are TRBV5-1 and TRBJ1-4; TRBD1 is a possible D gene (5 bases). The length of the CDR3 is 14 residues. Germline CDR1 is SGHRS and CDR2 is YFSETQ. DNA for the CDR3: TGCGCCAGCAGCTTGGACGGGGGGAATGAGAAACTGTTTTTT. Encoded protein: CASSLDGGNEKLFF.

This clone was seen a few times. This chain links TRBV3-1 (or the pseudogene TRBV3-2) with TRBJ2-5, with 11 bases that match TRBD2. CDR3 length equals 16 residues. Germline V gene data show CDR1 as LGHDT and CDR2 as YNNKEL (reference sequence). Trimming at V came to 3 bases and at J to 2 bases, leaving 5 bases not matched to a gene. In nucleotides, the CDR3 is TGTGCCAGCAGCCAGTCTCGGACTAGCGGGCAAGAGACCCAGTACTTC. Translating gives CASSQSRTSGQETQYF.

This clone has at least ten counts. The chain uses TRBV11-2 and TRBJ1-4; maybe TRBD1 (6 bases). The CDR3 is 15 amino acids. In germline, CDR1 is SGHAT, CDR2 FQNNGV. V lost 6 bases to trimming and J lost 8 bases, with 19 bases between them. The CDR3 sequence: CASRGAAEDWEKLFF. In nucleotides, the CDR3 is TGTGCCAGCAGGGGGGCCGCAGAGGATTGGGAAAAACTGTTTTTT.

The gene calls are TRBV2 and TRBJ1-6; 10 nucleotides match TRBD1. Trimming took 4 bases from V and 2 from J; bases not matched to a gene: 2. CDR3 length equals 16 residues. The germline V gene encodes CDR1 SNHLY and CDR2 FYNNEI. CDR3 residues: CASSGGTGAYNSPLHF. The CDR3 DNA reads TGTGCCAGCAGTGGGGGGACAGGGGCCTATAATTCACCCCTCCACTTT.

The chain uses TRBV5-1 and TRBJ1-2; 10 bases are a match to TRBD1. Germline CDR1 SGHRS, CDR2 YFSETQ. CDR3 size: 14 residues. V was clipped by 4 bases and J by 7 bases; unmatched bases: 7. The CDR3 spells CASSLGQGLRGYTF. The CDR3 DNA reads as TGCGCCAGCAGCCTGGGACAGGGGTTACGTGGCTACACCTTC. Filled out from reference TRBV5-1 and TRBJ1-2, the complete variable domain reads KAGVTQTPRYLIKTRGQQVTLSCSPISGHRSVSWYQQTPGQGLQFLFEYFSETQRNKGNFPGRFSGRQFSNSRSEMNVSTLELGDSALYLCASSLGQGLRGYTFGSGTRLTVV.

This clone was seen a single time. This chain joins TRBV7-7 and TRBJ2-2, with D tentatively TRBD1 (6 bases). CDR1 and CDR2 (germline): SSHAT, FNYEAQ (reference sequence). The CDR3 spans 15 residues. V was pared by 6 bases and J by 5 bases, with 16 bases between. The CDR3 DNA is TGTGCCAGCAGTTCGAGCGGAACAGGGACCGGGGAGCTGTTTTTT. Protein sequence: CASSSSGTGTGELFF.

The chain employs TRBV6-5 and TRBJ2-2; maybe TRBD2 (6 bases). V was trimmed by 8 bases and J by 0 bases, leaving 13 bases between them. This CDR3 spans 15 amino acids. The germline V gene has CDR1 MNHEY and CDR2 SVGAGI. CDR3 loop: CASVLGGPNTGELFF. CDR3 in DNA: TGTGCCAGCGTCCTCGGGGGACCGAACACCGGGGAGCTGTTTTTT.

For this clone: One junction end does not reproduce the germline sequence, and a read error may be involved. The chain links TRBV6-1 to TRBJ1-2; TRBD1 might be the D (5 bases). Germline assignment: CDR1 MNHNS and CDR2 SASEGT. The length of the CDR3 is 10 residues. The CDR3 spells CASSEATEIF. DNA of the CDR3: TGTGCCAGCAGTGAGGCGACAGAGATATTC.

This rearrangement joins TRBV5-1 to TRBJ1-4; D unclear. The V end was cut by 4 bases, the J end by 0 bases, with 13 bases between. CDR1 SGHRS and CDR2 YFSETQ come from the germline V gene. This CDR3 is built from 16 residues. The CDR3 loop reads CASSPWEYSTNEKLFF. CDR3 sequence (DNA): TGCGCCAGCAGCCCTTGGGAGTACTCAACTAATGAAAAACTGTTTTTT.

V is TRBV6-5 and J is TRBJ1-4, with D hard to call. With 4 bases removed from V and 8 bases from J, the gap between germline ends came to 14 bases. Germline V gene sequence: CDR1 MNHEY, CDR2 SVGAGI. This CDR3 comprises 14 residues. CDR3 coding DNA: TGTGCCAGCAGTTCCGACCTCCCGGGGGAAAAACTGTTTTTT. Amino acid sequence: CASSSDLPGEKLFF.

CDR3 protein: CAISESRQGRFSYNSPLHF. The CDR3 coding sequence is TGTGCCATCAGTGAGTCCCGACAGGGGCGCTTCTCCTATAATTCACCCCTCCACTTT. V usage is TRBV10-3 and J usage is TRBJ1-6, with 8 positions matching TRBD1. CDR1 is ENHRY and CDR2 is SYGVKD in the germline V gene. The CDR3 sequence is 19 residues long. J lost 0 bases, V lost 0 bases, and 7 bases had no gene match.

This clone was picked up a small number of times. The chain combines TRBV21-1 with TRBJ2-3; TRBD2 is the table's D call and was not checked against the DNA. TRBV21-1 is flagged as a pseudogene. CDR3 length: 15 amino acids. CDR3 protein: CASSKTRGGTDTQYF. CDR3 bases: TGTGCCAGCAGCAAAACGCGGGGTGGAACAGATACGCAGTATTTT.

The gene calls are TRBV11-2 and TRBJ1-2; 7 nucleotides match TRBD1. CDR1 is SGHAT, CDR2 FQNNGV, per germline. The CDR3 covers 16 residues. The V and J ends lost 5 bases and 5 bases, in that order; junction bases with no gene match: 14. This chain's CDR3 is CASSPGPGTATYGYTF. The CDR3 DNA reads as TGTGCCAGCAGCCCCGGCCCCGGGACAGCCACATATGGCTACACCTTC.

J is TRBJ2-2 and V is TRBV4-1, with 7 nucleotides matching TRBD1. CDR1 and CDR2 (germline): MGHRA, YSYEKL. With 2 bases clipped from V and 0 bases from J, the junction kept 3 bases outside the gene matches. The CDR3 has 16 residues. The DNA for the CDR3 is TGCGCCAGCAGCCAAACCGGGACAGCGAACACCGGGGAGCTGTTTTTT. Translating gives CASSQTGTANTGELFF.

This clone was picked up a small number of times. This chain uses TRBV5-4 with TRBJ2-5; TRBD2 matches at 11 bases. CDR1 and CDR2 (germline): SGHNT, YYREEE (reference sequence). V gave up 4 bases and J gave up 1 base; unmatched junction bases: 3. CDR3 length equals 15 residues. CDR3 bases: TGTGCCAGCAGCCATAGCGGGGGGGCCCAAGAGACCCAGTACTTC. It encodes CASSHSGGAQETQYF.

This chain uses TRBV6-5 with TRBJ1-5; no firm D call. Trimming took off 0 bases at V and 3 bases at J, with 12 bases between the two ends. The CDR3 runs 16 residues. Germline values: CDR1 MNHEY, CDR2 SVGAGI. In nucleotides, the CDR3 is TGTGCCAGCAGTTACTCGGTCGCAGGTGTCAATCAGCCCCAGCATTTT. Protein sequence: CASSYSVAGVNQPQHF.

Many counts were recorded for this clone. V usage is TRBV7-9 and J usage is TRBJ2-1; TRBD1 agrees at 7 bases. This CDR3 has 14 residues. Germline-derived CDR1 and CDR2 are SEHNR and FQNEAQ (reference sequence). Trimming cost V 5 bases and J 8 bases; bases outside gene matches: 9. The CDR3 loop reads CASSQRSQGDEQFF. The CDR3 nucleotides read TGTGCCAGCAGCCAACGTTCCCAGGGGGATGAGCAGTTCTTC.

The V call is TRBV19, the J call TRBJ1-3; possibly TRBD1 for D (5 bases). Deletions cut 6 bases from V and 1 base from J, with 13 bases between. Looked up from germline, CDR1 is LNHDA and CDR2 is SQIVND (reference sequence). This CDR3 is built from 15 residues. The CDR3: CASRDLRGSGNTIYF. Here the CDR3 DNA reads TGTGCCAGTAGGGACCTACGGGGGTCTGGAAACACCATATATTTT. Complete variable domain (other parts from reference TRBV19 and TRBJ1-3): DGGITQSPKYLFRKEGQNVTLSCEQNLNHDAMYWYRQDPGQGLRLIYYSQIVNDFQKGDIAEGYSVSREKKESFPLTVTSAQKNPTAFYLCASRDLRGSGNTIYFGEGSWLTVV.